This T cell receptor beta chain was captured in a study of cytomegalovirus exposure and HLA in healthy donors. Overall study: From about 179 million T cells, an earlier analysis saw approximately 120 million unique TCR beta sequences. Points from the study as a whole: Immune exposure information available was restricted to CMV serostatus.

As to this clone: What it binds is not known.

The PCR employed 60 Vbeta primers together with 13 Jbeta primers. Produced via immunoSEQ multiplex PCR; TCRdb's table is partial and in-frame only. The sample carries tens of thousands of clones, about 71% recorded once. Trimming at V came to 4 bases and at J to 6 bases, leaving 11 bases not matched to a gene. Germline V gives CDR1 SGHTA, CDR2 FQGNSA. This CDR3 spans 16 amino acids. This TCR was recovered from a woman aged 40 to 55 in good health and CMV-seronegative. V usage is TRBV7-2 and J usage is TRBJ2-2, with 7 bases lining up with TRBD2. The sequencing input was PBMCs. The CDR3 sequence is CASSSLAEIAAGELFF. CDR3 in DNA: TGTGCCAGCAGCTCTCTAGCGGAAATCGCCGCCGGGGAGCTGTTTTTT.